This T cell receptor beta chain was sequenced for a study of blood T cell repertoires in COVID-19. Profiled with immunoSEQ multiplex PCR; TCRdb holds only in-frame clones, not every one. The sample holds about 150,000 clones, 80% to 90% seen once. Cohorts were based on clinical histories the participants reported. The ends lost 3 bases at V and 1 base at J; junction bases unmatched: 4. Looked up from germline, CDR1 is SGDLS and CDR2 is YYNGEE. The CDR3 covers 16 residues. Sequencing input: PBMCs or T cells enriched from blood (not recorded which). The rearrangement uses TRBV9 and TRBJ2-2; 9 bases are a match to TRBD2. The TCR comes from a middle-aged man who had recovered from COVID-19. Here the CDR3 DNA reads TGTGCCAGCAGCGCTCAACTAGCGGGGAACACCGGGGAGCTGTTTTTT. It specifies CASSAQLAGNTGELFF.